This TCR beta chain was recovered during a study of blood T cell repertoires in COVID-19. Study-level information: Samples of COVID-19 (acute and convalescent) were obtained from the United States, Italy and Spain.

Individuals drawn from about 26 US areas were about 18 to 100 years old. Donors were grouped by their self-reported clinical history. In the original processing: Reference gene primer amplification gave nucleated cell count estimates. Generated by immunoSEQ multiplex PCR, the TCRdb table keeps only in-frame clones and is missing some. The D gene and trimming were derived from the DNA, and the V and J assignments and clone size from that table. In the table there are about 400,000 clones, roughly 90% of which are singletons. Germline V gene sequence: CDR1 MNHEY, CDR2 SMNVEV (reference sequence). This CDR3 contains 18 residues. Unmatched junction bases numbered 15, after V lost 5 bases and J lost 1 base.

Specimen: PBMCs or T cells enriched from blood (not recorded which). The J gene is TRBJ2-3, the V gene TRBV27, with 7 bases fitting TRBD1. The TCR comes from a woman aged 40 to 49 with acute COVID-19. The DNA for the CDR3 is TGTGCCAGCAGTCTCGGAATGACAGGGCCATTTGGCACAGATACGCAGTATTTT. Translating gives CASSLGMTGPFGTDTQYF.